This TCR beta chain comes out of a study of monozygotic twins with inflammatory bowel disease. Whole-study results and caveats: Data gave no support to a single strong signal or clonotype associated with IBD. What may have added variability to patient repertoires is that immunosuppressive treatments differed.

As regards this clonotype: Its antigen remains unidentified.

CDR3 length equals 13 residues. CDR1 and CDR2 from the germline V gene are MNHNS and SASEGT. Blood was drawn at more than 2 ml per donor. TCRdb reprocessed the 5' RACE reads and reports one entry per CDR3 protein, with no DNA. The table for this sample gives fewer than 200,000 distinct CDR3 sequences. V and J are TRBV6-1 and TRBJ2-1. The sample was blood. The sequence came from a human donor with ulcerative colitis or Crohn's disease, or a healthy co-twin of an affected twin (not recorded which). The CDR3: CASTLERGNEQFF.